One T cell receptor beta chain is described in this entry. Germline V gene sequence: CDR1 LGHDT, CDR2 YNNKEL (reference sequence). V was trimmed by 1 base and J by 9 bases, leaving 6 bases between them. The CDR3 covers 11 residues. This sample is drawn from a study of blood T cell repertoires in COVID-19. Study-wide context: The study drew acute and convalescent COVID-19 samples from the United States, Italy and Spain. T cells, B-cell-depleted T cells, or PBMCs supplied cDNA or gDNA.

Original analysis: Cell counts per sample came from amplifying reference gene primers. Data came from immunoSEQ multiplex PCR; TCRdb stores just in-frame clones and leaves some out. D and trimming were read from the DNA, whereas the V and J calls and clone size are those reported in that table. The sample lists approximately 120,000 clones; around three quarters were seen once. The receptor's source is a human donor in a cohort sampled during active COVID-19. J is TRBJ1-1 and V is TRBV3-1 (or the pseudogene TRBV3-2); no firm D call. The sample taken for sequencing was peripheral blood. Written as DNA, the CDR3 is TGTGCCAGCAGCCAAGGGGCCAAAGCTTTCTTT. As protein: CASSQGAKAFF.